Included here is one TCR beta chain sequence, with context. Its matching antigen is unknown. Tens of thousands of T cell genomes, or roughly 200 ng DNA, went into the sorted-subset replicate PCRs. Here immunoSEQ multiplex PCR was the method, and the copy in TCRdb shows in-frame clones only, minus some. The sample shows 2,500,000 or so clones, 80% to 95% of them seen only once. This CDR3 spans 15 amino acids. Germline CDR1 reads MDHEN; CDR2 reads SYDVKM. The junction had 14 bases not matched to a gene; V was cut back by 11 bases and J by 5 bases. The sample comes from a study of shared clonotypes between healthy human individuals. Study-wide results and limits: Shared clonotypes across all four donors exceeded non-shared ones in generation probability.

The chain couples TRBV28 to TRBJ2-7; 11 bases match TRBD1. The sequenced sample was naive CD4+ T cells from PBMCs. Specified subset: CD45RA+ positively selected. The sequence was obtained from a man between 18 and 35 years old in good health. Some clones in this sample may be carry-over from other donors' samples. CDR3 nucleotides: TGTGCCTCTCTAAGTTTCGGACAGGGGGCGAACGAGCAGTACTTC. Translating gives CASLSFGQGANEQYF.